The 18 T cell receptor beta chains in this list originate from one sample, sequenced in a study of T cells in Graves' hyperthyroidism and ophthalmopathy. It was RNA transcripts that yielded the amplified TCR beta CDR3 regions. RT-PCR in the first round (using the HTBI primer set) targeted the TCR CDR3. From the multiplex PCR reads, TCRdb called clonotypes with MiXCR, one entry per CDR3 protein. The table has 310,000 or so distinct CDR3 sequences, approximately 15% seen once; the top ten hold roughly 53%. Source material: blood. The receptors stem from a woman aged 55-69 years with Graves' ophthalmopathy.

In its sample, this clonotype was seen many times. The V gene is TRBV6-1, the J gene TRBJ1-1; 7 bases align to TRBD1. The J segment lost 0 bases and the V segment lost 6 bases, leaving 16 bases of the junction unmatched. This CDR3 is 18 amino acids long. CDR1 and CDR2 from the germline V gene are MNHNS and SASEGT. The CDR3: CASSHPRGGARMNTEAFF. CDR3 bases: TGTGCCAGCAGCCACCCCAGGGGGGGCGCCAGAATGAACACTGAAGCTTTCTTT.

This clonotype has more than one count but fewer than ten. J is TRBJ1-2 and V is TRBV5-6, with D unresolved. CDR3 length: 16 amino acids. V lost 7 bases and J lost 2, with 21 bases in between. In germline, CDR1 is SGHDT, CDR2 YYEEEE. The CDR3 DNA is TGTGCCAGCGGAACCCGCGATAGGGTCTCCAACTATGGCTACACCTTC. Its protein is CASGTRDRVSNYGYTF.

The gene calls are TRBV12-3 or TRBV12-4 and TRBJ2-1; perhaps TRBD1 as D (5 bases). This CDR3 is 13 amino acids long. Between the trimmed V and J ends, which lost 6 bases and 5 bases, there was a span of 11 bases. This CDR3 reads CASRRLGDNEQFF. The CDR3 DNA follows: TGTGCCAGCAGGCGCCTAGGGGACAATGAGCAGTTCTTC.

There are many counts of this clonotype. The V gene is TRBV10-3, the J gene TRBJ2-5; D not certain. This CDR3 contains 15 residues. Trimming pared 0 bases from V and 0 bases from J, leaving 8 bases between. Germline V gene lookup returns CDR1 ENHRY and CDR2 SYGVKD. The CDR3 sequence: CAISESEWYQETQYF. DNA for the CDR3: TGTGCCATCAGTGAGTCGGAATGGTACCAAGAGACCCAGTACTTC.

This clonotype has ten or more counts. The J gene is TRBJ2-7, the V gene TRBV5-1; D is unclear. This CDR3 contains 14 residues. The V end was cut by 3 bases, the J end by 0 bases, with 10 bases between. Germline CDR1 and CDR2: SGHRS and YFSETQ. This CDR3 is CASSSGSSSYEQYF. In DNA form, the CDR3 reads TGCGCCAGCAGCTCCGGGTCTAGCTCCTACGAGCAGTACTTC.

This clonotype was seen at least ten times. The chain combines TRBV7-2 with TRBJ2-1; 8 bases are a match to TRBD2. CDR1 SGHTA and CDR2 FQGNSA come from the germline V gene. The CDR3 has 14 amino acids. The junction had 2 bases not matched to a gene; V was cut back by 5 bases and J by 2 bases. CDR3 coding DNA: TGTGCCAGCAGCCGTAGCGGGGCCTACAATGAGCAGTTCTTC. Its protein is CASSRSGAYNEQFF.

This clonotype was detected many times. The chain joins TRBV20-1 to TRBJ2-1; D unclear. V shed 3 bases and J shed 0 bases, with 9 bases lying between them. Germline CDR1 DFQATT, CDR2 SNEGSKA (reference sequence). The CDR3 is made up of 14 amino acids. The CDR3 DNA follows: TGCAGTGCTAGGAGGCCGAGCTCCTACAATGAGCAGTTCTTC. Amino acid sequence: CSARRPSSYNEQFF.

The V call is TRBV20-1, the J call TRBJ1-2; possible D gene TRBD1, 5 bases. V was trimmed by 5 bases and J by 3 bases, leaving 13 bases between them. This CDR3 is 13 amino acids long. Germline CDR1 reads DFQATT; CDR2 reads SNEGSKA (reference sequence). The CDR3, as DNA: TGCAGTGCTGTCCGGGACGGGTACTATGGCTACACCTTC. Its protein is CSAVRDGYYGYTF.

The table lists this clonotype with many counts. The chain employs TRBV11-2 and TRBJ1-6; TRBD1 matches 8 bases. This CDR3 has 17 amino acids. After removal of 5 bases from V and 0 bases from J, the junction contained 6 bases not matched to a gene. Germline values: CDR1 SGHAT, CDR2 FQNNGV. Here the CDR3 DNA reads TGTGCCAGCAGCCCAGTTACAGGGGGCTCCTATAATTCACCCCTCCACTTT. Its protein is CASSPVTGGSYNSPLHF.

This clonotype was picked up a small number of times. The genes are TRBV5-1 and TRBJ2-5, with a tentative D call TRBD2 (6 bases). V dropped 4 bases and J dropped 1 base, with 11 bases sitting between them. This CDR3 is 14 amino acids long. The germline CDR1 and CDR2 sequences are SGHRS and YFSETQ. The CDR3 loop is CASSPLASQETQYF. The CDR3 bases are TGCGCCAGCAGCCCACTAGCCTCCCAAGAGACCCAGTACTTC.

This clonotype showed up many times. The rearrangement joins TRBV3-1 to TRBJ1-3; D remains unclear. CDR1 is LGHDT, CDR2 YNNKEL, per germline (reference sequence). The CDR3 has 16 amino acids. V was clipped by 0 bases and J by 1 base, with 10 bases between them. CDR3 loop: CASSQELFPSGNTIYF. CDR3 coding DNA: TGTGCCAGCAGCCAAGAACTTTTTCCTTCTGGAAACACCATATATTTT.

In its sample, this clonotype was seen once. J is TRBJ1-2 and V is TRBV28, with D perhaps TRBD1 (6 bases). Trimming took 7 bases from V and 0 from J, leaving 15 bases between them. Germline CDR1 reads MDHEN; CDR2 reads SYDVKM. CDR3 length: 15 amino acids. The CDR3 sequence is CASTSRGLTNYGYTF. CDR3 sequence (DNA): TGTGCCAGCACCTCCCGGGGGCTTACTAACTATGGCTACACCTTC.

This clonotype was recorded many times. The chain carries TRBV6-1 and TRBJ1-5; possible D gene TRBD1, 6 bases. The CDR3 has 15 amino acids. Germline V CDR1 and CDR2: MNHNS, SASEGT. Deletions cut 5 bases from V and 1 base from J, with 12 bases between. The CDR3 reads CASSYSGQSNQPQHF. The CDR3 DNA is TGTGCCAGCAGTTATTCAGGACAGAGCAATCAGCCCCAGCATTTT.

This clonotype was recorded at least ten times. V is TRBV9 and J is TRBJ1-1; TRBD1 might be the D (6 bases). V was clipped by 5 bases and J by 1 base, with 24 bases between them. In germline, CDR1 is SGDLS, CDR2 YYNGEE. The CDR3 extends over 18 amino acids. The CDR3 DNA follows: TGTGCCAGCAGGCCGAGGGGGACTTGTACGGGGACGAACACTGAAGCTTTCTTT. This translates into CASRPRGTCTGTNTEAFF.

This clonotype was counted at least ten times. V gene TRBV5-5 combines with J gene TRBJ1-4; 8 nucleotides line up with TRBD1. Trimming at V came to 1 base and at J to 8 bases, leaving 7 bases not matched to a gene. CDR1 is SGHKS and CDR2 is YYEKEE in the germline V gene (reference sequence). CDR3 length equals 15 residues. CDR3 in amino acids: CASSLIGQGGEKLFF. As DNA, the CDR3 is TGTGCCAGCAGCTTGATTGGACAGGGCGGAGAAAAACTGTTTTTT.

The CDR3 spells CSARDPSGPYEQYF. The CDR3 DNA sequence: TGCAGTGCTAGAGACCCCAGCGGTCCCTACGAGCAGTACTTC. The J gene is TRBJ2-7, the V gene TRBV20-1; possibly TRBD2 for D (5 bases). This CDR3 comprises 14 residues. The germline V gene has CDR1 DFQATT and CDR2 SNEGSKA (reference sequence). V was clipped by 0 bases and J by 2 bases, with 11 bases between them.

This clonotype was found many times. The chain is built from TRBV9 and TRBJ1-2; D unresolved. The CDR3 is 15 amino acids. Germline V gene sequence: CDR1 SGDLS, CDR2 YYNGEE. V was trimmed by 0 bases and J by 4 bases, leaving 13 bases between them. The CDR3 reads CASSVDGAETYGYTF. The DNA of the CDR3 is TGTGCCAGCAGCGTAGATGGAGCAGAAACCTATGGCTACACCTTC.

This clonotype was seen at least ten times. This chain joins TRBV18 and TRBJ2-1; D uncertain. V was pared by 2 bases and J by 5 bases, with 7 bases between. The CDR3 extends over 13 amino acids. CDR1 and CDR2 (germline): KGHSH, LQKENI. CDR3 sequence: CASSPSRDNEQFF. The DNA of the CDR3 is TGTGCCAGCTCACCATCTAGGGACAATGAGCAGTTCTTC.